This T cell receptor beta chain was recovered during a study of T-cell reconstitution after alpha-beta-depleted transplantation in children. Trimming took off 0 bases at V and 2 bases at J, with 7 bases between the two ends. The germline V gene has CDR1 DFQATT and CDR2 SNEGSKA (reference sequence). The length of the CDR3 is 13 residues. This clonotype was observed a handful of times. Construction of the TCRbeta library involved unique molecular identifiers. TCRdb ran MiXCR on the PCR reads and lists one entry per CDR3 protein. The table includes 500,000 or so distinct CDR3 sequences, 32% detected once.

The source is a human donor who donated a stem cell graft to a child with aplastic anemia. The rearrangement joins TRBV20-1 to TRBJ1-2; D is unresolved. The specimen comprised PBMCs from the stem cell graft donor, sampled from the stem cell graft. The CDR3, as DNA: TGCAGTGCTAGAGATTCGGGGAACTATGGCTACACCTTC. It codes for CSARDSGNYGYTF.